This section outlines one T cell receptor (beta chain) sequence together with its context. Its specificity is not known. This record belongs to a study of CD8+ T cells in alopecia areata. In the study overall: The study gave treated patients oral tofacitinib at 5 to 10 mg twice daily. The tofacitinib course ran for 6 to 18 months and was followed by 6 months off drug. The study, taken as a whole, reports: Among the top 100, expanded CD8+ clones, as well as scalp clonality, were significantly decreased by tofacitinib.

As the sequencing template, cDNA was produced by extracting RNA and reverse transcribing it. Assay: immunoSEQ multiplex PCR; the TCRdb copy retains only in-frame clones and omits some. The table records about 76,000 clones, about 30% of them present only once. Germline V CDR1 and CDR2: KGHSH, LQKENI. V lost 7 bases, J lost 3 bases, and 10 bases stayed unmatched. The CDR3 extends over 16 amino acids. Stated treatment: oral pan-JAK inhibitor, 5-10 mg twice daily. The gene calls are TRBV18 and TRBJ2-5, with TRBD1 matching over 11 bases. This TCR was sampled from a human donor with alopecia areata. The sample was CD8+ T cells sorted from blood, taken at week 4, from a patient treated with tofacitinib. This CDR3 is CASLNFPGQGEETQYF. CDR3 in DNA: TGTGCCAGCTTAAATTTCCCGGGACAGGGGGAAGAGACCCAGTACTTC.